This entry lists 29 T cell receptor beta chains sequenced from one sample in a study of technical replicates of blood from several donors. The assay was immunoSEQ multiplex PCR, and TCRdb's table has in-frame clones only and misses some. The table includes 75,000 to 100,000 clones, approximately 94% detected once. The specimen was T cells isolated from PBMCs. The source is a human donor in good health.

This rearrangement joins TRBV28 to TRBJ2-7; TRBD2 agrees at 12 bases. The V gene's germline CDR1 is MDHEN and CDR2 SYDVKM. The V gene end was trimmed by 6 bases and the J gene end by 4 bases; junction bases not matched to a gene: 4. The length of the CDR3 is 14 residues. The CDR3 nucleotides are TGTGCCAGCAGCTATGGACTAGCGGGGTACGAGCAGTACTTC. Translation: CASSYGLAGYEQYF. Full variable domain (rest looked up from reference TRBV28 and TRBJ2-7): DVKVTQSSRYLVKRTGEKVFLECVQDMDHENMFWYRQDPGLGLRLIYFSYDVKMKEKGDIPEGYSVSREKKERFSLILESASTNQTSMYLCASSYGLAGYEQYFGPGTRLTVT.

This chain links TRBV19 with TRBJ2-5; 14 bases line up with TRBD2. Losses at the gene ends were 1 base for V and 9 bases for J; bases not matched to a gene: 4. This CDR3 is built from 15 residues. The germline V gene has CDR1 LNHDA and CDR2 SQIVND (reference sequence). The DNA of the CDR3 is TGTGCCAGTAGTATAGGACTAGCGGGAGGGGGTCCCCAGTACTTC. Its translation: CASSIGLAGGGPQYF.

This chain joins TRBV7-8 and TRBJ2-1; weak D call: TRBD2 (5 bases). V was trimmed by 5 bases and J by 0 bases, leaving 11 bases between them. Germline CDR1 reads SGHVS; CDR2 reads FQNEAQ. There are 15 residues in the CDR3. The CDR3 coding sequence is TGTGCCAGCAGCCAGAGCGGTGTCTCCTACAATGAGCAGTTCTTC. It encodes CASSQSGVSYNEQFF. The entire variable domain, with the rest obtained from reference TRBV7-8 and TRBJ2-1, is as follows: GAGVSQSPRYKVAKRGQDVALRCDPISGHVSLFWYQQALGQGPEFLTYFQNEAQLDKSGLPSDRFFAERPEGSVSTLKIQRTQQEDSAVYLCASSQSGVSYNEQFFGPGTRLTVL.

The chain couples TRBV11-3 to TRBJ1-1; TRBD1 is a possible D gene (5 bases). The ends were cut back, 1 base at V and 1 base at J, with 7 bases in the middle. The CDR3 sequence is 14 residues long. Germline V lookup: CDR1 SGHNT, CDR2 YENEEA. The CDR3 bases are TGTGCCAGCAGCTTAGGTCAGGGGAACACTGAAGCTTTCTTT. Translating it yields CASSLGQGNTEAFF.

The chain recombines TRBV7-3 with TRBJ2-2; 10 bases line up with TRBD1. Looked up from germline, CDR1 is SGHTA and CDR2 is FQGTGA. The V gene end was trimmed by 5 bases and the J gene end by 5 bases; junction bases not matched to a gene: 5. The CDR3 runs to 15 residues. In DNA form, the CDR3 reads TGTGCCAGCAGCCCCCGGGACAGGGGTACCGGGGAGCTGTTTTTT. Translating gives CASSPRDRGTGELFF.

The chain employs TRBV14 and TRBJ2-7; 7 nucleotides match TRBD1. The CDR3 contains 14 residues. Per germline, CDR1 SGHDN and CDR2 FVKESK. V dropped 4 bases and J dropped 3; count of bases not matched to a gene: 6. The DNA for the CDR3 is TGTGCCAGCAGCCGGGACAGAGTTGACTACGAGCAGTACTTC. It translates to CASSRDRVDYEQYF.

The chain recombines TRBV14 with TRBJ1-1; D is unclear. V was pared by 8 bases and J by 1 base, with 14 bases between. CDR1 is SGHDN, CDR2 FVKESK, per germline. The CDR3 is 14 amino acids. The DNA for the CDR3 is TGTGCCAGCGCGGAGGGATTTCGGAACACTGAAGCTTTCTTT. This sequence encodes CASAEGFRNTEAFF.

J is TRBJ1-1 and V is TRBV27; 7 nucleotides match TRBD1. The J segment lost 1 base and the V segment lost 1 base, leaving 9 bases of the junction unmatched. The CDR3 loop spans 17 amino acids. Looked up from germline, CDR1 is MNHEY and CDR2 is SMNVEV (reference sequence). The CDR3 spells CASSLYVGDRSNTEAFF. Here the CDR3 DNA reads TGTGCCAGCAGTTTATATGTAGGGGACAGATCGAACACTGAAGCTTTCTTT.

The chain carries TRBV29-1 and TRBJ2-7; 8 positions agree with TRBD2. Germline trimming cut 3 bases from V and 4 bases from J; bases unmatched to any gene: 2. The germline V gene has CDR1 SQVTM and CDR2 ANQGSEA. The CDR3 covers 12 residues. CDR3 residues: CSVDGGRYEQYF. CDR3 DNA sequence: TGCAGCGTTGATGGCGGGAGGTACGAGCAGTACTTC.

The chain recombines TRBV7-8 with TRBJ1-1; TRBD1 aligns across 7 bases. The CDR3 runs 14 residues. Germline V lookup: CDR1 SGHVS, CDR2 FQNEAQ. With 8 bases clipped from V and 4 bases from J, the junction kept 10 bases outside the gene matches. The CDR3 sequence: CASSHRGGGTEAFF. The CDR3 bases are TGTGCCAGCTCTCACCGAGGGGGCGGCACTGAAGCTTTCTTT.

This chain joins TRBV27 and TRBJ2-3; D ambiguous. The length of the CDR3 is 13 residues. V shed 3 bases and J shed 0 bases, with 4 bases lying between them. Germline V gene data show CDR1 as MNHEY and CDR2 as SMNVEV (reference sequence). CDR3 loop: CASSFESTDTQYF. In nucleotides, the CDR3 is TGTGCCAGCAGTTTTGAGAGCACAGATACGCAGTATTTT.

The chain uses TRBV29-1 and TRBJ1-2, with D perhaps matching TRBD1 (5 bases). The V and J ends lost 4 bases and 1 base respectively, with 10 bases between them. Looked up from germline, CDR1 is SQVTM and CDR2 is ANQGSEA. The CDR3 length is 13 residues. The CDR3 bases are TGCAGCGTTGGACAGACTTTTAACTATGGCTACACCTTC. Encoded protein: CSVGQTFNYGYTF. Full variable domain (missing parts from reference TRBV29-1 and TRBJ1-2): SAVISQKPSRDICQRGTSLTIQCQVDSQVTMMFWYRQQPGQSLTLIATANQGSEATYESGFVIDKFPISRPNLTFSTLTVSNMSPEDSSIYLCSVGQTFNYGYTFGSGTRLTVV.

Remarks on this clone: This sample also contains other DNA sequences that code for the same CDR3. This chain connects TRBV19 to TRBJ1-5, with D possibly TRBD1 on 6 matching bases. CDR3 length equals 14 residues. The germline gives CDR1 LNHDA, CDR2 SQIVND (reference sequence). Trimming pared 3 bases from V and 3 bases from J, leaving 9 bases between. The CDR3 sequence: CASSIRDNNQPQHF. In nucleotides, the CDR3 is TGTGCCAGTAGTATTCGGGACAACAATCAGCCCCAGCATTTT.

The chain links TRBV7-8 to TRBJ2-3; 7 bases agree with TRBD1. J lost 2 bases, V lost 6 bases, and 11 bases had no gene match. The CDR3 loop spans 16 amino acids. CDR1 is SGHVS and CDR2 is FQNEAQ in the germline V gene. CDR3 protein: CASRSSGTVTTDTQYF. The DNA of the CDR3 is TGTGCCAGCAGATCTTCCGGGACAGTGACCACAGATACGCAGTATTTT. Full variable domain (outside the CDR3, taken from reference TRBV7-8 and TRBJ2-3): GAGVSQSPRYKVAKRGQDVALRCDPISGHVSLFWYQQALGQGPEFLTYFQNEAQLDKSGLPSDRFFAERPEGSVSTLKIQRTQQEDSAVYLCASRSSGTVTTDTQYFGPGTRLTVL.

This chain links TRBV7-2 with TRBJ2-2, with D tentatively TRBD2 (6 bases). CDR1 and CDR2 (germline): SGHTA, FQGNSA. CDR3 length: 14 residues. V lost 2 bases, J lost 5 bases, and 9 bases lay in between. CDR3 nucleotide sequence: TGTGCCAGCAGCTTAACGGGAGTTACCGGGGAGCTGTTTTTT. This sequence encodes CASSLTGVTGELFF.

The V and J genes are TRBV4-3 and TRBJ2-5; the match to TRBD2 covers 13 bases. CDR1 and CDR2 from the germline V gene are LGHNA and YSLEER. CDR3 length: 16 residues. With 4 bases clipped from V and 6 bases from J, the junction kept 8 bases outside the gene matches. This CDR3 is CASSRGLAGHMQTQYF. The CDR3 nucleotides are TGCGCCAGCAGCCGGGGACTAGCGGGACATATGCAGACCCAGTACTTC.

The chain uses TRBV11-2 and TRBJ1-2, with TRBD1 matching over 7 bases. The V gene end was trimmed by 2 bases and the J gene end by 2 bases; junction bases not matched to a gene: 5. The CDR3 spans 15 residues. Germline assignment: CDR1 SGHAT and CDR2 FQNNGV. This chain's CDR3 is CASSLHEQGNYGYTF. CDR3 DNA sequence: TGTGCCAGCAGCTTACACGAACAGGGGAACTATGGCTACACCTTC. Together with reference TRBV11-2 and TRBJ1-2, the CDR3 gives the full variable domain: EAGVAQSPRYKIIEKRQSVAFWCNPISGHATLYWYQQILGQGPKLLIQFQNNGVVDDSQLPKDRFSAERLKGVDSTLKIQPAKLEDSAVYLCASSLHEQGNYGYTFGSGTRLTVV.

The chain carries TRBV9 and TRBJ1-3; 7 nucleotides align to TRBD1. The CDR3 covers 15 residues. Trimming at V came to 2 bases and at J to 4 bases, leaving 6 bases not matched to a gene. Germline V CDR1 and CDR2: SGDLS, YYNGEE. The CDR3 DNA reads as TGTGCCAGCAGCGTGGGACAGACAAGGGGAAACACCATATATTTT. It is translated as CASSVGQTRGNTIYF.

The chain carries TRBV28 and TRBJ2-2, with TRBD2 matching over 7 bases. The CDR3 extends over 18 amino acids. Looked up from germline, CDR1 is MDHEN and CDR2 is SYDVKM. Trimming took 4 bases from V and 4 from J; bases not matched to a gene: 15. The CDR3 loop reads CASSYLGFVGGTTGELFF. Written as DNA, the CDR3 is TGTGCCAGCAGTTACCTAGGGTTTGTGGGGGGGACCACCGGGGAGCTGTTTTTT.

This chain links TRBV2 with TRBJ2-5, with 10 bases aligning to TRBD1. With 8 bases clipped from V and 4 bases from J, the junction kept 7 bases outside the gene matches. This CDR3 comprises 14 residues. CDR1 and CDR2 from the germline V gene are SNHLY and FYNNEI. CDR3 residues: CASVRDRGTETQYF. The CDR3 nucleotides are TGTGCCAGCGTCCGGGACAGGGGTACAGAGACCCAGTACTTC. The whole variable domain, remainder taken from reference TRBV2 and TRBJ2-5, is EPEVTQTPSHQVTQMGQEVILRCVPISNHLYFYWYRQILGQKVEFLVSFYNNEISEKSEIFDDQFSVERPDGSNFTLKIRSTKLEDSAMYFCASVRDRGTETQYFGPGTRLLVL.

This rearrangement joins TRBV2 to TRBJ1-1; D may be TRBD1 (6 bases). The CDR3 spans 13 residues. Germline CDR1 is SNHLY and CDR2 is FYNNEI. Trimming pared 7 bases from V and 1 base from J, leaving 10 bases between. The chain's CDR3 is CASKTGRNTEAFF. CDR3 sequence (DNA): TGTGCCAGCAAAACAGGGAGGAACACTGAAGCTTTCTTT.

The CDR3 sequence: CASSFPEDYYEQYF. The CDR3 DNA follows: TGTGCCAGCAGTTTTCCCGAGGACTATTACGAGCAGTACTTC. The V call is TRBV28, the J call TRBJ2-7, with a possible D match to TRBD2 (6 bases). V gave up 3 bases and J gave up 4 bases, with 13 bases separating them. Germline CDR1 reads MDHEN; CDR2 reads SYDVKM. The CDR3 is made up of 14 amino acids. The variable domain in full, with the rest retrieved from reference TRBV28 and TRBJ2-7, is DVKVTQSSRYLVKRTGEKVFLECVQDMDHENMFWYRQDPGLGLRLIYFSYDVKMKEKGDIPEGYSVSREKKERFSLILESASTNQTSMYLCASSFPEDYYEQYFGPGTRLTVT.

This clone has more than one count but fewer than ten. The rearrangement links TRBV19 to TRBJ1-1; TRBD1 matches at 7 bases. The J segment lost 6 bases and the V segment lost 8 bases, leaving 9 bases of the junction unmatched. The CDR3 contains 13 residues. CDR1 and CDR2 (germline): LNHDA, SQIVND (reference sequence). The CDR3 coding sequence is TGTGCCAGTGACACAGGGGCCGGGGCTGAAGCTTTCTTT. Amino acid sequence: CASDTGAGAEAFF.

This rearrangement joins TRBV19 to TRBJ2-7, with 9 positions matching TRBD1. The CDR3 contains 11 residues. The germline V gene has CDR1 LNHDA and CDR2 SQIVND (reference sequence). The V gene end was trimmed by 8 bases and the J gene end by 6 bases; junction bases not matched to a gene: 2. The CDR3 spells CASHRGLEQYF. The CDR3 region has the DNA TGTGCCAGTCACAGGGGGCTCGAGCAGTACTTC.

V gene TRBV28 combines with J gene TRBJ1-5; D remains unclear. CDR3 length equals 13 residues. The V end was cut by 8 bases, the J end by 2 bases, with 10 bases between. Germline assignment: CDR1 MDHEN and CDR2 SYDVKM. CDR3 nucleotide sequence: TGTGCCAGCCTGGGCACGGGCAATCAGCCCCAGCATTTT. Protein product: CASLGTGNQPQHF. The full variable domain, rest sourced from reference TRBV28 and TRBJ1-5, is DVKVTQSSRYLVKRTGEKVFLECVQDMDHENMFWYRQDPGLGLRLIYFSYDVKMKEKGDIPEGYSVSREKKERFSLILESASTNQTSMYLCASLGTGNQPQHFGDGTRLSIL.

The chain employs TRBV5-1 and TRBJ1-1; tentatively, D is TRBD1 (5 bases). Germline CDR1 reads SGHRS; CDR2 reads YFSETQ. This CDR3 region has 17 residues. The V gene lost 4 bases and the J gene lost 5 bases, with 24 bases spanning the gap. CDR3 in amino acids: CASSRGLTFTTGTEAFF. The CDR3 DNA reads TGCGCCAGCAGCCGGGGACTTACGTTTACCACTGGGACTGAAGCTTTCTTT.

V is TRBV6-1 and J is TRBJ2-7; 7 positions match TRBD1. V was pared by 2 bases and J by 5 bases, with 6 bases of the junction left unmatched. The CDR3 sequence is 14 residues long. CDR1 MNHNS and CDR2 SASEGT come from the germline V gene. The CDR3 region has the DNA TGTGCCAGCAGTGAAATGGGACAGTCCCACGAGCAGTACTTC. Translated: CASSEMGQSHEQYF.

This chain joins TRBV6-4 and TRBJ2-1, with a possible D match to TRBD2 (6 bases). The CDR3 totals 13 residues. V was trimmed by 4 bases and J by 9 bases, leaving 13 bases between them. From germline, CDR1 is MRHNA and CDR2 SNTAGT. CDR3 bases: TGTGCCAGCAGTGTTACCCTAGCGACTGAGCAGTTCTTC. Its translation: CASSVTLATEQFF.

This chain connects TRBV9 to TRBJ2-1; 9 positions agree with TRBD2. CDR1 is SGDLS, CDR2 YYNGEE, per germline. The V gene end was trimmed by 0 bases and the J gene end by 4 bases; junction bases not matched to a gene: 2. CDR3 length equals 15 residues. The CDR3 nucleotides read TGTGCCAGCAGCGTAGGGACTAGCGAGTACAATGAGCAGTTCTTC. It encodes CASSVGTSEYNEQFF.